This T cell receptor (beta chain) was recorded in a study of T-cell reconstitution after alpha-beta-depleted transplantation in children. Trimming removed 0 bases from V and 4 bases from J, with 10 bases in between. The CDR3 runs 15 residues. CDR1 is SGHAT, CDR2 FQNNGV, per germline. For TCRbeta, the library was prepared with unique molecular identifiers. Each CDR3 protein gets one entry after TCRdb re-called the PCR reads with MiXCR. The sample yields about 400,000 distinct CDR3 sequences, around 20% seen once. This clonotype appeared a few times. The chain links TRBV11-2 to TRBJ2-1; no firm D call. The sequence derives from a human donor who donated a stem cell graft to a child with acute myeloid leukemia. The material sequenced was PBMCs from the stem cell graft donor, taken from the stem cell graft. CDR3 nucleotide sequence: TGTGCCAGCAGCTTAGAGGCCCAACAATACAATGAGCAGTTCTTC. Translating gives CASSLEAQQYNEQFF. Using reference TRBV11-2 and TRBJ2-1 for the parts outside the CDR3, the full variable domain is EAGVAQSPRYKIIEKRQSVAFWCNPISGHATLYWYQQILGQGPKLLIQFQNNGVVDDSQLPKDRFSAERLKGVDSTLKIQPAKLEDSAVYLCASSLEAQQYNEQFFGPGTRLTVL.